This TCR beta chain was captured in a study of tumor-infiltrating lymphocytes in primary liver carcinoma. Study as a whole: Maximum tumor diameters ranged from roughly 4 to 10 cm, stage T1-T3 N0M0.

Of note for this clonotype: In this CDR3 the conserved last residue, phenylalanine or tryptophan, is missing, so a read error is likely.

Constant-region priming of around 530 ng total RNA yielded TCR beta cDNA. Amplification in three nested multiplex PCR rounds with slightly modified ARM-PCR gave rise to TCR beta libraries. Running around 9 cycles apiece, the first two PCR rounds relied on TRBV1-TRBV30 forward primers together with a C-beta reverse primer. TCRdb reanalysed the multiplex PCR reads using MiXCR and keeps one entry per CDR3 protein. The data contain about 75,000 distinct CDR3 sequences, about 75% of them singletons. Germline CDR1 and CDR2: ENHRY and SYGVKD. Trimming removed 2 bases from V and 1 base from J; junction bases left unmatched: 3. There are 16 residues in the CDR3. From about 20-30 mg of unsorted bulk tissue, DNA and RNA were co-extracted together.

The sequencing sample was made of tumor-adjacent normal liver tissue. The receptor comes from a middle-aged man with primary liver carcinoma and hepatitis B virus infection. The gene calls are TRBV10-3 and TRBJ2-2, with TRBD2 identical over 8 bases. Written as DNA, the CDR3 is TGTGCCATCAGTGAGCAAGCGGGAGTGAACACCGGGGAGCTGTTTTCT. This translates into CAISEQAGVNTGELFS.